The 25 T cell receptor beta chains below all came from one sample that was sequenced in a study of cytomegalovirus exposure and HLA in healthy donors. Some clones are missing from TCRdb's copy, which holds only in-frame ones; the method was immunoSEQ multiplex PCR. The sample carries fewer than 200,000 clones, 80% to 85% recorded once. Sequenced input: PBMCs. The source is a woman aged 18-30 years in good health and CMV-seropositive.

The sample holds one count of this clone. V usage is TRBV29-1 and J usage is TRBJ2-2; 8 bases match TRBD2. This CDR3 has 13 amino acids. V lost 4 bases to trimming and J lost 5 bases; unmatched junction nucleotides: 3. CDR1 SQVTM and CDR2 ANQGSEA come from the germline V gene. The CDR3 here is CSVGRLATGELFF. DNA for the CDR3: TGCAGCGTTGGGAGACTAGCGACCGGGGAGCTGTTTTTT.

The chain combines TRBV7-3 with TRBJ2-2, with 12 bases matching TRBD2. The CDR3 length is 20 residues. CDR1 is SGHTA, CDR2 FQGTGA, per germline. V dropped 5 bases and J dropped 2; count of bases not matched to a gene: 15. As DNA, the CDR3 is TGTGCCAGCAGCCATAGGGATCGACTAGCGGGGGCCTCTAACACCGGGGAGCTGTTTTTT. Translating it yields CASSHRDRLAGASNTGELFF.

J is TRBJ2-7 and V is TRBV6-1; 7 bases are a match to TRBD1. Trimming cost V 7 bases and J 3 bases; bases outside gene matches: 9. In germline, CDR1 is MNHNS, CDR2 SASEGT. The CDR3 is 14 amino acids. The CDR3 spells CASMGKGAIYEQYF. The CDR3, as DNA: TGTGCCAGCATGGGGAAGGGGGCGATCTACGAGCAGTACTTC.

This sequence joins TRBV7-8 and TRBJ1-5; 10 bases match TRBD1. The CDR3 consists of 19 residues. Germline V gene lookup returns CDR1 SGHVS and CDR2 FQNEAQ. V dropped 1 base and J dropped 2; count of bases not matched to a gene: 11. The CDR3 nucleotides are TGTGCCAGCAGCTTAGTCCGCCTGGGACAGGGGATCGGCAATCAGCCCCAGCATTTT. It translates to CASSLVRLGQGIGNQPQHF.

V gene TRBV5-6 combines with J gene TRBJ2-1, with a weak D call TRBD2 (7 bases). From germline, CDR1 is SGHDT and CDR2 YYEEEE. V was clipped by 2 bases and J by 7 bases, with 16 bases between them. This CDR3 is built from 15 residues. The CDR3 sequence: CASSLRGGTRNEQFF. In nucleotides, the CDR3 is TGTGCCAGCAGCTTACGCGGGGGCACGAGGAATGAGCAGTTCTTC. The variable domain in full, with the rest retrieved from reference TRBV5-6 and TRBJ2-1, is DAGVTQSPTHLIKTRGQQVTLRCSPKSGHDTVSWYQQALGQGPQFIFQYYEEEERQRGNFPDRFSGHQFPNYSSELNVNALLLGDSALYLCASSLRGGTRNEQFFGPGTRLTVL.

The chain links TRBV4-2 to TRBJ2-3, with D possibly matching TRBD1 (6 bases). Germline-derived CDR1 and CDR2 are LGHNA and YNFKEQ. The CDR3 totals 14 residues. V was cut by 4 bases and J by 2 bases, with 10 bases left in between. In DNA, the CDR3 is TGTGCCAGCAGCCCCGGACAGAACACAGATACGCAGTATTTT. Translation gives CASSPGQNTDTQYF.

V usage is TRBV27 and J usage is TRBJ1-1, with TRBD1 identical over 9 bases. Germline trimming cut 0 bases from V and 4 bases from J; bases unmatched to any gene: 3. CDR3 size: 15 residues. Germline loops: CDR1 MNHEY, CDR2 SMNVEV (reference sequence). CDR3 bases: TGTGCCAGCAGTTTATCCGACAGGGGGAGCACTGAAGCTTTCTTT. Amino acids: CASSLSDRGSTEAFF.

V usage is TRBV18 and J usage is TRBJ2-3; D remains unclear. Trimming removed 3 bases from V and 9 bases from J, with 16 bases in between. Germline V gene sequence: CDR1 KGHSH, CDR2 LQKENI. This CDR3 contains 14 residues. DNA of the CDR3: TGTGCCAGCTCACCCCCCGTGGCTGGAGAGACGCAGTATTTT. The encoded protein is CASSPPVAGETQYF. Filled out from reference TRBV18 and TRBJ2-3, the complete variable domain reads NAGVMQNPRHLVRRRGQEARLRCSPMKGHSHVYWYRQLPEEGLKFMVYLQKENIIDESGMPKERFSAEFPKEGPSILRIQQVVRGDSAAYFCASSPPVAGETQYFGPGTRLTVL.

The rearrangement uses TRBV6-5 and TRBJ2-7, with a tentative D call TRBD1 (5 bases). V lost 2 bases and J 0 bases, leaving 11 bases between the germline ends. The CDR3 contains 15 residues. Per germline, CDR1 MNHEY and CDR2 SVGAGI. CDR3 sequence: CASSYAPDSSYEQYF. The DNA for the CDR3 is TGTGCCAGCAGTTACGCGCCCGACAGCTCCTACGAGCAGTACTTC.

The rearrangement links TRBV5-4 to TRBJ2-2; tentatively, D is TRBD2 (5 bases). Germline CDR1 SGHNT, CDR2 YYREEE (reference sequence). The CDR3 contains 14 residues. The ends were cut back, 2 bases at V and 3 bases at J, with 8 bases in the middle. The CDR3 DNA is TGTGCCAGCAGCTTAGGGAGAGACACCGGGGAGCTGTTTTTT. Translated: CASSLGRDTGELFF. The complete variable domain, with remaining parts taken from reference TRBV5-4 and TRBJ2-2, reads ETGVTQSPTHLIKTRGQQVTLRCSSQSGHNTVSWYQQALGQGPQFIFQYYREEENGRGNFPPRFSGLQFPNYSSELNVNALELDDSALYLCASSLGRDTGELFFGEGSRLTVL.

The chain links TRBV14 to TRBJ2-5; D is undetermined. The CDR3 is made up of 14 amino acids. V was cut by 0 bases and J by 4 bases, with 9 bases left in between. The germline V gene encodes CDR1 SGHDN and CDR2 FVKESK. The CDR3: CASSQDRRGETQYF. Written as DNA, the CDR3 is TGTGCCAGCAGCCAAGATCGCCGAGGAGAGACCCAGTACTTC.

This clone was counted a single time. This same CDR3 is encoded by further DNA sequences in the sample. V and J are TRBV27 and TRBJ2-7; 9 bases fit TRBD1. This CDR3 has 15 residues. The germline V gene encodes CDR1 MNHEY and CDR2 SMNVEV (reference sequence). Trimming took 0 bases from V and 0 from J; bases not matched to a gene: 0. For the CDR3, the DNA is TGTGCCAGCAGTTTATCGGGACAGGGCTCCTACGAGCAGTACTTC. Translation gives CASSLSGQGSYEQYF.

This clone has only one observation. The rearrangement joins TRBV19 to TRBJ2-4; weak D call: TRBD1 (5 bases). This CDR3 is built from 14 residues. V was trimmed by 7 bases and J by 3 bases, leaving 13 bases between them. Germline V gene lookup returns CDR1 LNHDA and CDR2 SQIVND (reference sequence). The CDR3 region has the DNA TGTGCCAGTACCCAAGGGCAGGGCAAAAACATTCAGTACTTC. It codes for CASTQGQGKNIQYF.

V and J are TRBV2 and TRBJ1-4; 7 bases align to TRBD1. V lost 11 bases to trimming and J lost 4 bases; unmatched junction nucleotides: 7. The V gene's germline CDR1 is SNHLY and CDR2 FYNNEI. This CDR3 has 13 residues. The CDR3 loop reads CASTRGINEKLFF. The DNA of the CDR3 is TGTGCCTCCACCAGGGGGATTAATGAAAAACTGTTTTTT. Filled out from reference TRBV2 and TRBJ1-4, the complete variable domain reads EPEVTQTPSHQVTQMGQEVILRCVPISNHLYFYWYRQILGQKVEFLVSFYNNEISEKSEIFDDQFSVERPDGSNFTLKIRSTKLEDSAMYFCASTRGINEKLFFGSGTQLSVL.

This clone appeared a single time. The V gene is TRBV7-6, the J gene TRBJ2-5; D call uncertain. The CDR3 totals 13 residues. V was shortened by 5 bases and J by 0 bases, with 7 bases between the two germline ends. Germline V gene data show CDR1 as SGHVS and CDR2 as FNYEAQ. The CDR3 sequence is CASSRNYQETQYF. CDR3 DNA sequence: TGTGCCAGCAGCCGAAACTACCAAGAGACCCAGTACTTC.

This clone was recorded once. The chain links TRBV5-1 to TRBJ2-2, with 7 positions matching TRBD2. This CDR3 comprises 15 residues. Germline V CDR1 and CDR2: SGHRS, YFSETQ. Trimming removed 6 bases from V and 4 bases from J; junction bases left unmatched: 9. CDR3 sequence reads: CASNRLSSGTGELFF. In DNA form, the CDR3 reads TGCGCCAGCAATAGGTTATCTAGCGGCACCGGGGAGCTGTTTTTT.

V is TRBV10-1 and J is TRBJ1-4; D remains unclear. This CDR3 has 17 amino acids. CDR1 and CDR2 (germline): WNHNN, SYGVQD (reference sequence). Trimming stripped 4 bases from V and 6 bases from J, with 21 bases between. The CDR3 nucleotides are TGCGCCAGCAGTGTTGAGCGGACCCCGCTAGCTTATGAAAAACTGTTTTTT. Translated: CASSVERTPLAYEKLFF.

For the CDR3, the DNA is TGTGCCAGCAGCCCACTTGTAACCGCCTATGGCTACACCTTC. Translating gives CASSPLVTAYGYTF. The V gene is TRBV11-3, the J gene TRBJ1-2; D not resolved. Germline values: CDR1 SGHNT, CDR2 YENEEA. The V end lost 5 bases, the J end lost 4 bases, and 14 bases lay between the germline ends. This CDR3 has 14 amino acids.

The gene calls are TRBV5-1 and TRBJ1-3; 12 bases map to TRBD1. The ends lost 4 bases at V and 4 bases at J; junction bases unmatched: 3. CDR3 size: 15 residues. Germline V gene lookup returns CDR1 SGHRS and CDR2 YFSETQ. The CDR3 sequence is CASSPGTGGGNTIYF. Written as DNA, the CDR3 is TGCGCCAGCAGCCCGGGGACAGGGGGCGGAAACACCATATATTTT.

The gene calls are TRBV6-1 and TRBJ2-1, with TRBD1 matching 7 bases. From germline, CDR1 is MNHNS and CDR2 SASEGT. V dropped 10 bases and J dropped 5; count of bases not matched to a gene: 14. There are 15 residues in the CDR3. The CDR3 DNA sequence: TGTGCCACCTCGTTAAGACAGGGTTGGAACAATGAGCAGTTCTTC. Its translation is CATSLRQGWNNEQFF.

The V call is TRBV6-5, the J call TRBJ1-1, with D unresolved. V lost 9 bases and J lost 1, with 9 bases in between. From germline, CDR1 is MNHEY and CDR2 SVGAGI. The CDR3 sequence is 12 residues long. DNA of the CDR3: TGTGCCAGTTGGCAGGCGAACACTGAAGCTTTCTTT. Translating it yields CASWQANTEAFF.

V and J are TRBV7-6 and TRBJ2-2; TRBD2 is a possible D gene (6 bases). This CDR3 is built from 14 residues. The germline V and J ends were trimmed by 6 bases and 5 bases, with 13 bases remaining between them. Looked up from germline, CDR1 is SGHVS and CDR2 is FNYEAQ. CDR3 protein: CASSGGERTGELFF. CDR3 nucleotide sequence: TGTGCCAGCAGTGGCGGGGAGAGGACCGGGGAGCTGTTTTTT.

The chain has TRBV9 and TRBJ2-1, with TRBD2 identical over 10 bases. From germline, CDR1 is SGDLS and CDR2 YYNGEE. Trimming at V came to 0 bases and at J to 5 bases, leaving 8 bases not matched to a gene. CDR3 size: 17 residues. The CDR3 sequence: CASSVDLSGGAHNEQFF. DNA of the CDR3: TGTGCCAGCAGCGTAGATTTGAGCGGGGGGGCCCACAATGAGCAGTTCTTC. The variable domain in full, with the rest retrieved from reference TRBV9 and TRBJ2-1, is DSGVTQTPKHLITATGQRVTLRCSPRSGDLSVYWYQQSLDQGLQFLIQYYNGEERAKGNILERFSAQQFPDLHSELNLSSLELGDSALYFCASSVDLSGGAHNEQFFGPGTRLTVL.

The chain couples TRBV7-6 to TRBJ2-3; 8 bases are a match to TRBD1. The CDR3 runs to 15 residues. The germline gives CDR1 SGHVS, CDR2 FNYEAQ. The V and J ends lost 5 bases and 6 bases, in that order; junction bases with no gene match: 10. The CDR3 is CASSRAGTGSDTQYF. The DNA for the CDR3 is TGTGCCAGCAGCCGGGCCGGGACAGGTTCCGATACGCAGTATTTT.

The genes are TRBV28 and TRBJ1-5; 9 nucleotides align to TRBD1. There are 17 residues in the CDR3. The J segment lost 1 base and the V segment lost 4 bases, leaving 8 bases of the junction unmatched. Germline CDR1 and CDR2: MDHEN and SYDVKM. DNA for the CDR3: TGTGCCAGCAGTTCGGGACAGGGTATGAGGAGCAATCAGCCCCAGCATTTT. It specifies CASSSGQGMRSNQPQHF.